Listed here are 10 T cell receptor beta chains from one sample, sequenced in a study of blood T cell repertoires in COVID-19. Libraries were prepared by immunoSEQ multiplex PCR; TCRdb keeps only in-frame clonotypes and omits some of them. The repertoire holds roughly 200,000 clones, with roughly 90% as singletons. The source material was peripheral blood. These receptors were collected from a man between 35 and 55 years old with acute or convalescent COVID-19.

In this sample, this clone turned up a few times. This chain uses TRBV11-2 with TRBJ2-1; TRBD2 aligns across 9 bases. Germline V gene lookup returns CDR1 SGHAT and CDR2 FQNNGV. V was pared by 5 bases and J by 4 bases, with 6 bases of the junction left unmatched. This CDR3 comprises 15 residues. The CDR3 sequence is CASSRSGGLYNEQFF. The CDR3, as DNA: TGTGCCAGCAGCCGTAGCGGGGGACTATACAATGAGCAGTTCTTC.

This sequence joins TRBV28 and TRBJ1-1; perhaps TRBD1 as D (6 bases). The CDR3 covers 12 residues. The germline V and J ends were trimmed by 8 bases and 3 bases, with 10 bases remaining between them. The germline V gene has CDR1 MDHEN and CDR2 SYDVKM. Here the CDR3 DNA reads TGTGCCAGCTTTAAGGGGGACACTGAAGCTTTCTTT. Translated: CASFKGDTEAFF. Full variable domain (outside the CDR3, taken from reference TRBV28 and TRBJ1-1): DVKVTQSSRYLVKRTGEKVFLECVQDMDHENMFWYRQDPGLGLRLIYFSYDVKMKEKGDIPEGYSVSREKKERFSLILESASTNQTSMYLCASFKGDTEAFFGQGTRLTVV.

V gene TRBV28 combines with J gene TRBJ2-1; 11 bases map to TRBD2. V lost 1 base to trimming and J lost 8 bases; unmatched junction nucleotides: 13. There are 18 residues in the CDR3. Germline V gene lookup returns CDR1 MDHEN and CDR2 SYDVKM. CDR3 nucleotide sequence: TGTGCCAGCAGTTTATCCCCGGGAGGGACTAGCGGACAGGATGAGCAGTTCTTC. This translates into CASSLSPGGTSGQDEQFF. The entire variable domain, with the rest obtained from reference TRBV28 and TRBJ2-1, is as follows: DVKVTQSSRYLVKRTGEKVFLECVQDMDHENMFWYRQDPGLGLRLIYFSYDVKMKEKGDIPEGYSVSREKKERFSLILESASTNQTSMYLCASSLSPGGTSGQDEQFFGPGTRLTVL.

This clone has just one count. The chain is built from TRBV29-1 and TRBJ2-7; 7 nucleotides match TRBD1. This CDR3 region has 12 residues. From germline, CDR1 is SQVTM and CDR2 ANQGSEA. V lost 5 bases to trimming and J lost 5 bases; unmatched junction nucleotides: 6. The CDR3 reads CSVSQGRDEQYF. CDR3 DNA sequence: TGCAGCGTTTCACAGGGGCGGGACGAGCAGTACTTC.

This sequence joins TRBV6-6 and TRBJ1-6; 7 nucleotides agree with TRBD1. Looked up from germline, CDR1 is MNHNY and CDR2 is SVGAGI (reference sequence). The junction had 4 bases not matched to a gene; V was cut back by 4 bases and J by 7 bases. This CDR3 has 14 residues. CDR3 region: CASSFGTVNSPLHF. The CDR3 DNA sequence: TGTGCCAGCAGTTTCGGGACAGTAAATTCACCCCTCCACTTT.

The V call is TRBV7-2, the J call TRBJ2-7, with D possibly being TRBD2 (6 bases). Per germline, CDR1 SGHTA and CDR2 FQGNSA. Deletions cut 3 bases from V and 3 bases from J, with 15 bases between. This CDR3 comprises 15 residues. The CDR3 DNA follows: TGTGCCAGCAGCTTTGGGCGGGGAAGAGTCTACGAGCAGTACTTC. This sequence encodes CASSFGRGRVYEQYF.

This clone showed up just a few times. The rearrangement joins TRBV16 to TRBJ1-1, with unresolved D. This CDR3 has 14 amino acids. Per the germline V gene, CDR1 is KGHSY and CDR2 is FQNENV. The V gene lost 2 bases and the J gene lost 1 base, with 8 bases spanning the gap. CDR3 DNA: TGTGCCAGCAGCCAACCAACTGCGAACACTGAAGCTTTCTTT. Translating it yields CASSQPTANTEAFF.

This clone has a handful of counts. CDR3 bases: TGTGCCAGCAGCATGGGACAGGTACAGCCCCAGCATTTT. It specifies CASSMGQVQPQHF. The V gene is TRBV7-2, the J gene TRBJ1-5, with TRBD1 identical over 8 bases. Germline CDR1 SGHTA, CDR2 FQGNSA. The CDR3 length is 13 residues. J gave up 7 bases and V 5 bases, and 4 bases lay outside the gene matches.

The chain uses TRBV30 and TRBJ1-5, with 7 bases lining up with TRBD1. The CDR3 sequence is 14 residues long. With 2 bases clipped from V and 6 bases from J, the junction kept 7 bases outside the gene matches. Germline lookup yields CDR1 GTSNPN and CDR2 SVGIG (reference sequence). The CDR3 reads CAWSSGGGLQPQHF. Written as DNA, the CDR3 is TGTGCCTGGAGTTCCGGAGGGGGCCTTCAGCCCCAGCATTTT. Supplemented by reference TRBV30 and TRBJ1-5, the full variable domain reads SQTIHQWPATLVQPVGSPLSLECTVEGTSNPNLYWYRQAAGRGLQLLFYSVGIGQISSEVPQNLSASRPQDRQFILSSKKLLLSDSGFYLCAWSSGGGLQPQHFGDGTRLSIL.

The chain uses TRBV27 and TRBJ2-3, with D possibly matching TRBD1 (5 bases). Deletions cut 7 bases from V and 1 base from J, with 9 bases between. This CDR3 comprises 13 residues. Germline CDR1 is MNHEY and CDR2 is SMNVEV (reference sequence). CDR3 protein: CASTDIGTDTQYF. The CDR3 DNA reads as TGTGCCAGCACGGACATTGGCACAGATACGCAGTATTTT.